This T cell receptor beta chain is drawn from a study of blood T cell repertoires in COVID-19. Study in general: Collection of acute and convalescent COVID-19 samples took place in the United States, Italy and Spain. Sources were T cells, B-cell-depleted T cells, or PBMCs; the material itself was cDNA or gDNA.

The sample holds a few counts of this clone. The V end lost 4 bases, the J end lost 5 bases, and 18 bases lay between the germline ends. Germline assignment: CDR1 SGHRS and CDR2 YFSETQ. There are 15 residues in the CDR3. As originally analysed: Estimates of nucleated cell counts were drawn from the amplification of reference gene primers. Only in-frame clones appear in the TCRdb table, and some are missing; sequencing was by immunoSEQ multiplex PCR. V, J and clone size were drawn from that table, and D and trimming were deduced from the DNA. Of roughly 280,000 clones in the sample, approximately 82% are singletons; the top ten hold roughly 4.5%.

This TCR was sampled from a man aged 60 to 69 who had recovered from COVID-19. The sample taken for sequencing was peripheral blood. The J gene is TRBJ1-1, the V gene TRBV5-1; perhaps TRBD1 as D (6 bases). The CDR3 DNA reads TGCGCCAGCAGCGACCGGGACACGAAGGGAACTGAAGCTTTCTTT. It translates to CASSDRDTKGTEAFF.